The 5 T cell receptor beta chains below come from one sample, sequenced in a study of T-cell reconstitution after alpha-beta-depleted transplantation in children. A library of TCRbeta sequences, prepared with unique molecular identifiers, was generated. Each CDR3 protein gets one entry after TCRdb re-called the PCR reads with MiXCR. The sample has about 110,000 distinct CDR3 sequences, 5% to 8% seen once. The starting material was PBMCs, mostly from graft donor cells, obtained 360 days after TCRalphabeta/CD19-depleted stem cell transplant. These receptors were taken from a male patient aged 2-15 years who had a stem cell transplant for acute lymphoblastic leukemia, so the T cells may come from the graft donor.

The gene calls are TRBV7-3 and TRBJ2-2; a weak D match, TRBD1 (6 bases). The CDR3 is 17 residues long. Germline V gives CDR1 SGHTA, CDR2 FQGTGA. Trimming took off 5 bases at V and 3 bases at J, with 19 bases between the two ends. CDR3 in DNA: TGTGCCAGCAGCCCCTCGAACAGGGCCGGTTACACCGGGGAGCTGTTTTTT. Amino acids: CASSPSNRAGYTGELFF. The full variable domain, with the rest looked up from reference TRBV7-3 and TRBJ2-2, is GAGVSQTPSNKVTEKGKYVELRCDPISGHTALYWYRQSLGQGPEFLIYFQGTGAADDSGLPNDRFFAVRPEGSVSTLKIQRTERGDSAVYLCASSPSNRAGYTGELFFGEGSRLTVL.

The CDR3 region is CASSEERDLYGYTF. CDR3 bases: TGTGCCAGCAGTGAGGAGAGGGACCTCTATGGCTACACCTTC. The chain links TRBV2 to TRBJ1-2, with D perhaps TRBD1 (5 bases). V lost 3 bases and J 4 bases, leaving 12 bases between the germline ends. Germline V gene data show CDR1 as SNHLY and CDR2 as FYNNEI. The CDR3 is 14 residues long.

The chain has TRBV11-2 and TRBJ2-1; D not certain. The CDR3 runs 13 residues. CDR1 is SGHAT, CDR2 FQNNGV, per germline. V lost 7 bases to trimming and J lost 8 bases, with 15 bases between them. The CDR3 DNA follows: TGTGCCAGCACCAAAAGACCCCGGTATGAGCAGTTCTTC. Protein: CASTKRPRYEQFF.

This clonotype has only a few counts. The V call is TRBV4-2, the J call TRBJ2-5, with TRBD1 identical over 10 bases. J was trimmed by 4 bases and V by 3 bases; bases with no gene match: 8. Per the germline V gene, CDR1 is LGHNA and CDR2 is YNFKEQ. The CDR3 contains 16 residues. The CDR3 sequence is CASSQNPGQGIETQYF. In nucleotides, the CDR3 is TGTGCCAGCAGCCAGAACCCGGGACAGGGGATAGAGACCCAGTACTTC.

This clonotype was observed many times. This chain uses TRBV29-1 with TRBJ2-1, with D possibly TRBD1 on 5 matching bases. Trimming shortened V by 1 base and J by 10 bases, and 11 bases separated the two germline ends. This CDR3 has 12 amino acids. Germline V gene data show CDR1 as SQVTM and CDR2 as ANQGSEA. The DNA for the CDR3 is TGCAGCGTTGAAGGGAACCCAGGGGAGCAGTTCTTC. The encoded protein is CSVEGNPGEQFF.